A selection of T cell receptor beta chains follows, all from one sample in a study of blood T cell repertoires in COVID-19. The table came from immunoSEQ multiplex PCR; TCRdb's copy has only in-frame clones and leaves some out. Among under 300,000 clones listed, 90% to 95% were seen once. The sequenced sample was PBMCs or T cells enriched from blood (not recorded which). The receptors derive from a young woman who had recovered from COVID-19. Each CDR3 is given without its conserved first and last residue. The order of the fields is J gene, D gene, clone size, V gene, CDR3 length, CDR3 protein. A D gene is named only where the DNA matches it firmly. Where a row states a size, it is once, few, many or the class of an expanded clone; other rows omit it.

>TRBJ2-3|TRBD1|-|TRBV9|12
ASSRTGRTDTQY
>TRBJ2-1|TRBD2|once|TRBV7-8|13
ASSRGTISNNEQF
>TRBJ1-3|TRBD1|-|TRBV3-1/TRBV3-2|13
ASSLRTGSGNTIY
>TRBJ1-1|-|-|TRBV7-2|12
ASRVDSSNTEAF
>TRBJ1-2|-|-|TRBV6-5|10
ASSSGRDGYT
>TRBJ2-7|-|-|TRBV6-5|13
ASTVSRVLAYEQY
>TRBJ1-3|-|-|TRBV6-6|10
ASSLSGNTIY
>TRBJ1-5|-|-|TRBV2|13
ASRGADNPRQPQH
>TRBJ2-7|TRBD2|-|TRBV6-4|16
ASSDSASGRNSSYEQY
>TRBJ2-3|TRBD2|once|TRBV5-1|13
ASSPERGDVNTQY
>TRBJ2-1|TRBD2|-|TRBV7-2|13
ASRKIAGGNNEQF
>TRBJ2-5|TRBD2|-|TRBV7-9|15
ASSPRLAGGPGETQY
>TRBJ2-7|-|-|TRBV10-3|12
AISDQGLTYEQY
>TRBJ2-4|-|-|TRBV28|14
ASSVQGVGAKNIQY
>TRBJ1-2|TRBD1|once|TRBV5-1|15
ASSSRQGGPKGYGYT
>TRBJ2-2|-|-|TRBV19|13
ASIPGTLNTGELF
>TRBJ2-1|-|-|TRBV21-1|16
ASSKGILREAQYNEQF
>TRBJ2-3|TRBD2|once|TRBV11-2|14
ASSLGGLAGSDTQY
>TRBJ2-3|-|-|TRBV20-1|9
SATPIDTQY
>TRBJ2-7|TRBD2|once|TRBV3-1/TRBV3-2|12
ASSLSGTHYEQY
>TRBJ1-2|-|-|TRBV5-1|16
ASSSLISDRRANYGYT
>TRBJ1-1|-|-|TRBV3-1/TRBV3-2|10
ASSQAGVRAF
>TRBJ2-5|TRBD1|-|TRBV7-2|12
ASSAWTGEETQY
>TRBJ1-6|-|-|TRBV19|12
ASTGDTYNSPLH
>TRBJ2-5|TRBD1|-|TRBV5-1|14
ASSLGTGVRIETQY
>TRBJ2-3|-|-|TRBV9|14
ASSVVGTSRTDTQY
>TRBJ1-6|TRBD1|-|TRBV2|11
ASTGQGDSPLH
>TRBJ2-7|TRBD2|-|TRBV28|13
ASSTGTSGTYEQY
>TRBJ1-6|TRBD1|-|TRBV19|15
ASSPAQDRGRGSPLH
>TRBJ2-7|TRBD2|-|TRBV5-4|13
ASTGSGGLVGEQY
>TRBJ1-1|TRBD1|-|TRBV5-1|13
ASSSTGTENTEAF